This paragraph covers one T cell receptor beta chain sequence. What it binds is not known. Assay used: immunoSEQ multiplex PCR; TCRdb lists only in-frame clones, some missing. The data hold about 120,000 clones, with around nine tenths observed a single time. The CDR3 is made up of 20 amino acids. V was clipped by 5 bases and J by 0 bases, with 23 bases between them. The germline V gene encodes CDR1 SGHTA and CDR2 FQGTGA. This sample was taken from a study of T cell responses to AZD1222 COVID-19 vaccine. The study's findings and limits: Repertoire sampling was restricted to post-peak T cell response timepoints. A mostly white British donor set with more females was recruited, and clonal diversity was possibly underestimated. Variant regions that are unmutated are reportedly the target of nearly half of spike-specific TCRs.

Researchers grouped second doses given at about 4 or about 12 weeks into one pool. The chain uses TRBV7-3 and TRBJ2-6, with D perhaps matching TRBD1 (6 bases). This sequence originates from an adult who received the AZD1222 COVID-19 vaccine. The sequencing here drew on peripheral blood, taken 28 days after the second AZD1222 dose. This chain's CDR3 is CASSPVGGGYYTSGANVLTF. The DNA for the CDR3 is TGTGCCAGCAGCCCAGTTGGGGGCGGGTACTATACCTCTGGGGCCAACGTCCTGACTTTC.